What follows are 15 T cell receptor beta chains derived from one specimen sequenced in a study of a mutant IDH1 vaccine in newly diagnosed glioma. The data were produced by immunoSEQ multiplex PCR, yet TCRdb's version contains in-frame clones alone and is incomplete. Of tens of thousands of clones in the sample, roughly 81% were seen once. The antigens of these receptors remain unknown. The time point: week 23, last vaccination. Every vaccine dose comprised 300 ug of mutant IDH1 20-mer peptide plus topical imiquimod. The sample consisted of PBMCs, taken from a glioma patient whose treatment included an IDH1 peptide vaccine. The source of these receptors is a woman aged 40 to 49 with glioma. Some clones in this sample may be carry-over from other donors' samples.

The rearrangement joins TRBV29-1 to TRBJ2-5; perhaps TRBD1 as D (6 bases). Per germline, CDR1 SQVTM and CDR2 ANQGSEA. V was shortened by 3 bases and J by 5 bases, with 16 bases between the two germline ends. This CDR3 is built from 14 residues. The CDR3 DNA reads as TGCAGCGTTGATAGGGCAGGGGAGTGGGAGACCCAGTACTTC. Protein: CSVDRAGEWETQYF.

The chain employs TRBV4-1 and TRBJ2-3; unclear D gene. Trimming pared 0 bases from V and 5 bases from J, leaving 9 bases between. CDR1 and CDR2 from the germline V gene are MGHRA and YSYEKL. This CDR3 is 14 amino acids long. The CDR3, as DNA: TGCGCCAGCAGCCAAGAGAAGCGTCGAGATACGCAGTATTTT. Amino acid sequence: CASSQEKRRDTQYF.

This clone was detected a few times. The sample carries other DNA sequences with the same CDR3. The chain is built from TRBV6-5 and TRBJ1-2, with a weak D call TRBD1 (5 bases). V dropped 0 bases and J dropped 3 bases, with 8 bases sitting between them. This CDR3 region has 14 residues. Per germline, CDR1 MNHEY and CDR2 SVGAGI. The CDR3 DNA sequence: TGTGCCAGCAGTTACTCCGCAGGGCACTATGGCTACACCTTC. It encodes CASSYSAGHYGYTF.

This chain uses TRBV5-4 with TRBJ2-3; weak D call: TRBD1 (5 bases). Germline-derived CDR1 and CDR2 are SGHNT and YYREEE (reference sequence). The length of the CDR3 is 16 residues. V gave up 5 bases and J gave up 0 bases, with 16 bases separating them. The CDR3 DNA reads as TGTGCCAGCAGTCCAGGGCCCTCTACTAGCACAGATACGCAGTATTTT. Its translation: CASSPGPSTSTDTQYF.

The CDR3 DNA follows: TGCAGCGCTCAACAGGGGAGTAATAACTATGGCTACACCTTC. Its translation is CSAQQGSNNYGYTF. This chain connects TRBV29-1 to TRBJ1-2; 7 nucleotides align to TRBD1. This CDR3 region has 14 residues. Germline V lookup: CDR1 SQVTM, CDR2 ANQGSEA. J lost 1 base, V lost 7 bases, and 9 bases had no gene match.

The J gene is TRBJ1-2, the V gene TRBV7-9; D is possibly TRBD1 (5 bases). The CDR3 length is 14 residues. CDR1 is SEHNR and CDR2 is FQNEAQ in the germline V gene (reference sequence). V lost 0 bases and J lost 5, with 10 bases in between. CDR3 nucleotide sequence: TGTGCCAGCAGCTTAGCGGCAGGGCCATATGGCTACACCTTC. Residues: CASSLAAGPYGYTF.

The chain is built from TRBV27 and TRBJ2-1; 7 bases line up with TRBD1. Germline values: CDR1 MNHEY, CDR2 SMNVEV (reference sequence). This CDR3 spans 16 amino acids. J gave up 3 bases and V 6 bases, and 11 bases lay outside the gene matches. Written as DNA, the CDR3 is TGTGCCAGCAGCGTAGGGGGCACAGGGGACTACAATGAGCAGTTCTTC. Residues: CASSVGGTGDYNEQFF.

The chain couples TRBV5-1 to TRBJ2-1; 7 positions match TRBD2. V trimming: 4 bases; J trimming: 8 bases; junction bases outside the gene matches: 18. Germline CDR1 reads SGHRS; CDR2 reads YFSETQ. The length of the CDR3 is 17 residues. CDR3 loop: CASSLTPPGGGDHEQFF. In DNA form, the CDR3 reads TGCGCCAGCAGCCTCACCCCCCCGGGCGGGGGTGACCATGAGCAGTTCTTC.

The chain joins TRBV25-1 to TRBJ1-4; 10 bases align to TRBD1. With 8 bases clipped from V and 7 bases from J, the junction kept 4 bases outside the gene matches. The CDR3 has 13 residues. Germline V lookup: CDR1 MGHDK, CDR2 SYGVNS. The CDR3 is CASRTGGSEKLFF. CDR3 DNA: TGTGCCAGCCGGACAGGGGGTTCTGAAAAACTGTTTTTT.

The gene calls are TRBV15 and TRBJ1-1; 8 bases agree with TRBD1. This CDR3 spans 15 amino acids. Trimming took 2 bases from V and 6 from J; bases not matched to a gene: 8. Per germline, CDR1 LNHNV and CDR2 YYDKDF (reference sequence). The DNA of the CDR3 is TGTGCCACCAGCAGACCAGGACAGGGAAGGGCTGAAGCTTTCTTT. Its translation is CATSRPGQGRAEAFF.

The V gene is TRBV25-1, the J gene TRBJ1-5; D gene unclear. Looked up from germline, CDR1 is MGHDK and CDR2 is SYGVNS. V lost 2 bases, J lost 7 bases, and 12 bases lay in between. This CDR3 contains 14 residues. The CDR3 nucleotides are TGTGCCAGCAGTGAAAATAGGGATGGGCAGCCCCAGCATTTT. This codes for CASSENRDGQPQHF.

This clone was seen only once. The chain recombines TRBV5-1 with TRBJ1-1, with D possibly matching TRBD1 (6 bases). Per germline, CDR1 SGHRS and CDR2 YFSETQ. With 4 bases removed from V and 1 base from J, the gap between germline ends came to 11 bases. The CDR3 runs 14 residues. CDR3 coding DNA: TGCGCCAGCAGCCTAGGGGGGAAGAACACTGAAGCTTTCTTT. Its protein is CASSLGGKNTEAFF.

The rearrangement uses TRBV7-2 and TRBJ1-1, with no clear D. This CDR3 is built from 15 residues. V lost 5 bases and J 3 bases, leaving 16 bases between the germline ends. Germline loops: CDR1 SGHTA, CDR2 FQGNSA. The CDR3 loop is CASSPELWSDTEAFF. CDR3 coding DNA: TGTGCCAGCAGCCCAGAGCTTTGGTCGGACACTGAAGCTTTCTTT.

The chain couples TRBV19 to TRBJ1-1; D gene unclear. Germline V CDR1 and CDR2: LNHDA, SQIVND (reference sequence). The CDR3 runs to 13 residues. Trimming removed 2 bases from V and 3 bases from J, with 7 bases in between. The CDR3: CASSIRVDTEAFF. Written as DNA, the CDR3 is TGTGCCAGTAGTATAAGGGTGGACACTGAAGCTTTCTTT.

This clone appeared once. The chain links TRBV6-1 to TRBJ1-4; no clear D gene. V lost 5 bases, J lost 0 bases, and 10 bases lay in between. This CDR3 spans 15 amino acids. CDR1 MNHNS and CDR2 SASEGT come from the germline V gene. CDR3 sequence (DNA): TGTGCCAGCAGTCCCACGGGTGCAACTAATGAAAAACTGTTTTTT. It encodes CASSPTGATNEKLFF.